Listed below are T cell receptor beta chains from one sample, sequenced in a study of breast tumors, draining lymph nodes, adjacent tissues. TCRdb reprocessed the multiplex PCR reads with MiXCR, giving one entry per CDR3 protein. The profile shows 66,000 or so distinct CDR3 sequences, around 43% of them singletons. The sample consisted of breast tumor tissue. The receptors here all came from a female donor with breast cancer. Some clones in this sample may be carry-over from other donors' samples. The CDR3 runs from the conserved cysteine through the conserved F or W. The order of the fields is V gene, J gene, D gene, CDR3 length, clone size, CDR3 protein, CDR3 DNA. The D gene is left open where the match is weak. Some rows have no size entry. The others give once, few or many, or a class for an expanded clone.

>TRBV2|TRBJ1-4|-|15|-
CASSGTDTYNERLFF
TGTGCCAGCAGTGGTACGGACACATATAATGAAAGACTGTTTTTT
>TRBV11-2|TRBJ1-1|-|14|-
CASSYSTMNTEAFF
TGTGCCAGCAGCTACTCAACCATGAACACTGAAGCTTTCTTT
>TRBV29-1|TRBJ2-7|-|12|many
CSVSLGPYEQYF
TGCAGCGTCTCCCTAGGCCCCTACGAGCAGTACTTC
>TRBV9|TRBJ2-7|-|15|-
CASSVSSGTSYEQYF
TGTGCCAGCAGCGTTAGTAGCGGAACTTCCTACGAGCAGTACTTC
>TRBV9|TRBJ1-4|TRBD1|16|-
CASSVGQGAGWEKLFF
TGTGCCAGCAGCGTTGGACAGGGAGCGGGATGGGAAAAACTGTTTTTT
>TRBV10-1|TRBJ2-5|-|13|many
CASSESREKTQYF
TGCGCCAGCAGTGAGTCTCGGGAAAAGACCCAGTACTTC
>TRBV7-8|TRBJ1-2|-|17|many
CASSSPGAGGVNYGYTF
TGTGCCAGCAGCTCCCCCGGTGCGGGTGGGGTTAACTATGGCTACACCTTC
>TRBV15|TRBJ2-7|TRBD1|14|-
CATSSGTGYDEQYF
TGTGCCACCAGCAGCGGGACAGGGTACGACGAGCAGTACTTC
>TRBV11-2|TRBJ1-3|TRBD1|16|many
CASSLLARGLGNTIYF
TGTGCCAGCAGCTTACTCGCCAGGGGGCTTGGAAACACCATATATTTT
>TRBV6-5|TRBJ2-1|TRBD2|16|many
CASSYIAGGFHNEQFF
TGTGCCAGCAGTTACATAGCGGGGGGGTTCCACAATGAGCAGTTCTTC
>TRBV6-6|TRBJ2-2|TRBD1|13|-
CASRQGARGELFF
TGTGCCAGCAGACAGGGGGCTCGCGGGGAGCTGTTTTTT
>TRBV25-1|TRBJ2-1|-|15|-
CASSSESGSYNEQFF
TGTGCCAGCAGCTCAGAGTCAGGGTCTTACAATGAGCAGTTCTTC
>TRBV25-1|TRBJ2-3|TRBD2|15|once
CASGTSGSGVNTQYF
TGTGCCAGCGGGACTAGCGGGAGTGGGGTGAATACGCAGTATTTT
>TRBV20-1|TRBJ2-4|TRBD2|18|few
CSARSLYGTSGGTDIQYF
TGCAGTGCTAGATCCCTATACGGGACTAGCGGCGGTACGGACATTCAGTACTTC
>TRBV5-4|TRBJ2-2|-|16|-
CASSLQLARESRELFF
TGTGCCAGCAGCTTGCAGCTAGCCCGGGAGAGTCGGGAGCTGTTTTTT
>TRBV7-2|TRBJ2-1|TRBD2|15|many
CASSGTSGRGNEQFF
TGTGCCAGCAGCGGGACTAGCGGGAGGGGCAATGAGCAGTTCTTC
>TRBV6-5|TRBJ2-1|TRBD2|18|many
CASRAPQLAGGSYNEQFF
TGTGCCAGCCGTGCCCCCCAATTAGCGGGAGGTTCCTACAATGAGCAGTTCTTC
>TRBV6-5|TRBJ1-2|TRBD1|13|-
CVSSYDRGGGYTF
TGTGTCAGCAGTTACGACAGGGGCGGTGGCTACACCTTC
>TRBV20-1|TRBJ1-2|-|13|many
CSASPSGAYGYTF
TGCAGTGCTAGCCCCTCCGGCGCCTATGGCTACACCTTC
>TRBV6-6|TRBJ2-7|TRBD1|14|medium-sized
CASSPGTGLYEQYF
TGTGCCAGCAGCCCCGGGACAGGACTCTACGAGCAGTACTTC
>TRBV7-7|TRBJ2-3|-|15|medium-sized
CASSLGSLPTDTQYF
TGTGCTAGCAGCTTAGGTAGCCTCCCCACAGATACGCAGTATTTT
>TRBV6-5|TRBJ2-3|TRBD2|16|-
CASSHDGTSGTDTQYF
TGTGCCAGCAGTCACGATGGAACTAGCGGCACAGATACGCAGTATTTT
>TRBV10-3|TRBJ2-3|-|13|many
CAIRESGTDTQYF
TGTGCCATCAGGGAATCTGGCACAGATACGCAGTATTTT
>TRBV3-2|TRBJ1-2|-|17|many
CASSQARSETPNYGYTF
TGTGCCAGCAGCCAAGCTAGGTCCGAAACACCTAACTATGGCTACACCTTC
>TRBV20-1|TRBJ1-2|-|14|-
CSARDTRPGNGYTF
TGCAGTGCTAGAGATACCCGTCCCGGGAATGGCTACACCTTC
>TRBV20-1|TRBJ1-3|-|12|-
CSARGSGSTIYF
TGCAGTGCTAGAGGCTCAGGGAGCACCATATATTTT
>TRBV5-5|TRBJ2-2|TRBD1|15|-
CASSHPGDRTGELFF
TGTGCCAGCAGCCACCCCGGGGACAGAACCGGGGAGCTGTTTTTT
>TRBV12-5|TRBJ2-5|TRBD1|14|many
CASGSGQGQETQYF
TGTGCTAGTGGCTCAGGACAGGGCCAAGAGACCCAGTACTTC
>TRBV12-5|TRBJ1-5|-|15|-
CASGFWGRNNQPQHF
TGTGCTAGTGGTTTCTGGGGCAGGAACAATCAGCCCCAGCATTTT
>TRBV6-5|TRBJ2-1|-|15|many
CASSSRGGYINEQFF
TGTGCCAGCAGTTCTCGAGGGGGGTATATAAATGAGCAGTTCTTC
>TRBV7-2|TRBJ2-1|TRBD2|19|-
CASRRTGGAGTSGVIEQFF
TGTGCCAGCAGAAGGACAGGGGGTGCCGGGACTAGCGGGGTGATTGAGCAGTTCTTC
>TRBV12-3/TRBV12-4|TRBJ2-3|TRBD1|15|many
CASSLLQGGTDTQYF
TGTGCCAGCAGTCTATTACAGGGGGGCACAGATACGCAGTATTTT
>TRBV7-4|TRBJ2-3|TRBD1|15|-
CASSLGGSPLSTQYF
TGTGCCAGCAGCCTAGGGGGCAGCCCCCTTAGTACGCAGTATTTT
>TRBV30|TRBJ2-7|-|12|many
CAWSYGSYEQYF
TGTGCCTGGAGTTATGGGAGCTACGAGCAGTACTTC
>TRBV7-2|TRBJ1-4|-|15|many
CASSPTWGGREKLFF
TGTGCCAGCAGCCCCACTTGGGGCGGTAGGGAAAAACTGTTTTTT
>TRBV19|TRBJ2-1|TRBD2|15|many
CASSIRGDSYNEQFF
TGTGCCAGTAGTATACGGGGGGACTCCTACAATGAGCAGTTCTTC
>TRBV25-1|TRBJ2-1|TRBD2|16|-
CASSARLGGRYNEQFF
TGTGCCAGCAGTGCTAGGCTCGGCGGGAGGTACAATGAGCAGTTCTTC
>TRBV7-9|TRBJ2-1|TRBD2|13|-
CASSIIAGDKQFF
TGTGCCAGCAGCATTATAGCGGGGGATAAGCAGTTCTTC
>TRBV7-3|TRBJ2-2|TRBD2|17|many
CASSSTLAGGRTGELFF
TGTGCCAGCAGCTCAACCTTAGCGGGGGGGAGAACCGGGGAGCTGTTTTTT
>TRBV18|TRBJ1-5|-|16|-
CASSPGTSQGGEPQHF
TGTGCCAGCTCACCCGGGACTAGCCAAGGGGGTGAGCCCCAGCATTTT